Listed below are T cell receptor beta chains from one sample, sequenced in a study of cytomegalovirus exposure and HLA in healthy donors. Clones were read by immunoSEQ multiplex PCR, and TCRdb kept only the in-frame ones, dropping some. The sample comprises around 170,000 clones, roughly 80% of which are singletons, and approximately 6% rests with the top ten. Sequenced sample: PBMCs. These receptors all come from a man aged 40-55 years in good health and CMV-seropositive. Each CDR3 is given with its conserved first and last residue. The D gene is left open where the match is weak. Some rows have no size entry. The others give once, few or many, or a class for an expanded clone.

CDR3: CASSSSAQIYGYTF; DNA: TGTGCCAGCAGTTCCTCGGCACAGATCTATGGCTACACCTTC; D: -; J: TRBJ1-2; size: -; V: TRBV28
CDR3: CASSLTGQGSVYEQYF; DNA: TGTGCCAGCAGCTTAACGGGACAGGGGTCCGTCTACGAGCAGTACTTC; D: TRBD1; J: TRBJ2-7; size: -; V: TRBV7-6
CDR3: CASSLMGGTSETQYF; DNA: TGTGCCAGCAGCTTAATGGGCGGGACGTCGGAGACCCAGTACTTC; D: -; J: TRBJ2-5; size: -; V: TRBV7-9
CDR3: CASSVGQGFGELFF; DNA: TGTGCCAGCAGCGTGGGACAGGGATTCGGGGAGCTGTTTTTT; D: TRBD1; J: TRBJ2-2; size: -; V: TRBV9
CDR3: CASSSVGAPGNTIYF; DNA: TGTGCCAGCAGTTCGGTGGGGGCGCCTGGAAACACCATATATTTT; D: -; J: TRBJ1-3; size: -; V: TRBV6-5
CDR3: CASSLQGTGELFF; DNA: TGTGCCAGCAGCCTACAGGGGACCGGGGAGCTGTTTTTT; D: TRBD1; J: TRBJ2-2; size: -; V: TRBV13
CDR3: CASSSSGRYQETQYF; DNA: TGTGCCAGTAGTTCTAGCGGGAGGTACCAAGAGACCCAGTACTTC; D: TRBD2; J: TRBJ2-5; size: -; V: TRBV19
CDR3: CASSLGDGVAKNIQYF; DNA: TGTGCCAGCAGCTTAGGGGATGGGGTAGCCAAAAACATTCAGTACTTC; D: -; J: TRBJ2-4; size: -; V: TRBV5-4
CDR3: CASSFPGGGFDTGELFF; DNA: TGTGCCAGCAGCTTCCCCGGGGGGGGGTTCGACACCGGGGAGCTGTTTTTT; D: TRBD2; J: TRBJ2-2; size: -; V: TRBV5-6
CDR3: CASSQLGLATGELFF; DNA: TGTGCCAGCAGCCAACTGGGACTGGCCACCGGGGAGCTGTTTTTT; D: -; J: TRBJ2-2; size: -; V: TRBV14
CDR3: CASRVGQGAIQPQHF; DNA: TGTGCCAGCAGGGTGGGACAGGGGGCGATTCAGCCCCAGCATTTT; D: TRBD1; J: TRBJ1-5; size: few; V: TRBV28
CDR3: CASSFRGRLAGTYEQYF; DNA: TGTGCCAGCAGTTTCCGCGGGCGGTTAGCGGGGACCTACGAGCAGTACTTC; D: TRBD2; J: TRBJ2-7; size: -; V: TRBV27
CDR3: CASSPAGGSNSPLHF; DNA: TGTGCCAGCTCCCCGGCCGGGGGGAGTAATTCACCCCTCCACTTT; D: -; J: TRBJ1-6; size: -; V: TRBV27
CDR3: CASSTGTLNTGELFF; DNA: TGTGCCAGCAGTACCGGGACACTGAACACCGGGGAGCTGTTTTTT; D: -; J: TRBJ2-2; size: -; V: TRBV6-6
CDR3: CASSDLPLARADEKLFF; DNA: TGTGCCAGCAGTGATCTCCCGTTGGCCAGGGCGGATGAAAAACTGTTTTTT; D: -; J: TRBJ1-4; size: -; V: TRBV2
CDR3: CSSSLPGLGKTGELFF; DNA: TGTTCCAGCAGTCTTCCGGGACTAGGAAAGACCGGGGAGCTGTTTTTT; D: TRBD2; J: TRBJ2-2; size: -; V: TRBV7-9
CDR3: CASSFTGQGWNEQFF; DNA: TGTGCCAGCAGCTTCACGGGACAGGGATGGAATGAGCAGTTCTTC; D: TRBD1; J: TRBJ2-1; size: few; V: TRBV7-9
CDR3: CASSVGVAAYNEQFF; DNA: TGTGCCAGCAGCGTGGGGGTAGCTGCTTACAATGAGCAGTTCTTC; D: -; J: TRBJ2-1; size: -; V: TRBV5-6
CDR3: CASSFEGNTDTQYF; DNA: TGTGCCAGCAGCTTTGAGGGAAACACAGATACGCAGTATTTT; D: -; J: TRBJ2-3; size: -; V: TRBV7-2
CDR3: CASSLAGGLQYF; DNA: TGTGCCAGCAGCTTAGCGGGGGGCCTGCAGTATTTT; D: -; J: TRBJ2-3; size: -; V: TRBV11-2
CDR3: CASSLARVSEQFF; DNA: TGTGCCAGCAGCTTGGCCAGGGTTTCTGAGCAGTTCTTC; D: -; J: TRBJ2-1; size: -; V: TRBV5-8
CDR3: CASSYRGGYEQYF; DNA: TGTGCCAGTAGTTACAGGGGTGGGTACGAGCAGTACTTC; D: TRBD1; J: TRBJ2-7; size: -; V: TRBV19
CDR3: CASSPRDRGPRGTEAFF; DNA: TGTGCCAGCAGCCCCCGGGACAGAGGTCCCCGGGGCACTGAAGCTTTCTTT; D: TRBD1; J: TRBJ1-1; size: -; V: TRBV7-2
CDR3: CAISDASGGGNEQFF; DNA: TGTGCCATCAGTGATGCTAGCGGGGGGGGGAATGAGCAGTTCTTC; D: TRBD2; J: TRBJ2-1; size: -; V: TRBV10-3
CDR3: CASMGKGGWSEQYF; DNA: TGTGCCAGCATGGGTAAAGGGGGATGGTCCGAGCAGTACTTC; D: -; J: TRBJ2-7; size: -; V: TRBV6-1
CDR3: CANRQGVEDETQYF; DNA: TGTGCCAACCGACAGGGCGTCGAGGATGAGACCCAGTACTTC; D: TRBD1; J: TRBJ2-5; size: -; V: TRBV2
CDR3: CASSRDRAQGEQYF; DNA: TGCGCCAGCAGCAGAGACAGGGCCCAAGGGGAGCAGTACTTC; D: TRBD1; J: TRBJ2-7; size: -; V: TRBV5-1
CDR3: CASRRDSGSGNTIYF; DNA: TGTGCCAGCAGACGCGACAGTGGCTCTGGAAACACCATATATTTT; D: -; J: TRBJ1-3; size: once; V: TRBV6-5
CDR3: CSVETGIYNEQFF; DNA: TGCAGCGTTGAAACGGGGATTTACAATGAGCAGTTCTTC; D: -; J: TRBJ2-1; size: once; V: TRBV29-1
CDR3: CASTSGEFPETQYF; DNA: TGTGCCAGCACCAGCGGGGAGTTCCCAGAGACCCAGTACTTC; D: TRBD2; J: TRBJ2-5; size: -; V: TRBV6-1
CDR3: CASSQSRGLNEQYF; DNA: TGTGCCAGCAGCCAATCGCGGGGGCTCAACGAGCAGTACTTC; D: -; J: TRBJ2-7; size: -; V: TRBV6-5
CDR3: CASSALGGLETQYF; DNA: TGTGCCAGCAGCGCCCTTGGGGGCTTGGAGACCCAGTACTTC; D: -; J: TRBJ2-5; size: -; V: TRBV9
CDR3: CASSFQGSSPLHF; DNA: TGTGCCAGCAGCTTCCAGGGGAGTTCACCCCTCCACTTT; D: -; J: TRBJ1-6; size: -; V: TRBV7-2
CDR3: CASSFEQGTSGSSYEQYF; DNA: TGTGCCAGCAGCTTCGAGCAAGGGACTAGCGGGAGCTCCTACGAGCAGTACTTC; D: TRBD2; J: TRBJ2-7; size: -; V: TRBV7-9
CDR3: CASSPGGANYGYTF; DNA: TGTGCCAGCAGCCCAGGGGGAGCTAACTATGGCTACACCTTC; D: TRBD1; J: TRBJ1-2; size: -; V: TRBV14
CDR3: CASSFGTVSYEQYF; DNA: TGTGCCAGCAGCTTCGGGACAGTCTCCTACGAGCAGTACTTC; D: TRBD1; J: TRBJ2-7; size: -; V: TRBV7-8
CDR3: CAWSFLPGAGNTIYF; DNA: TGTGCCTGGAGTTTCCTCCCAGGGGCTGGAAACACCATATATTTT; D: -; J: TRBJ1-3; size: -; V: TRBV30
CDR3: CASAPGQYEQYF; DNA: TGTGCCAGCGCACCGGGACAGTACGAGCAGTACTTC; D: TRBD1; J: TRBJ2-7; size: -; V: TRBV10-3
CDR3: CASSPARGLDTQYF; DNA: TGCGCCAGCAGCCCCGCCAGGGGGCTAGATACGCAGTATTTT; D: TRBD1; J: TRBJ2-3; size: -; V: TRBV5-1
CDR3: CASSETGAVLMNTEAFF; DNA: TGTGCCAGCAGTGAAACAGGGGCTGTACTTATGAACACTGAAGCTTTCTTT; D: TRBD1; J: TRBJ1-1; size: -; V: TRBV2
CDR3: CASSVRPRRDTEAFF; DNA: TGTGCCAGCAGCGTCAGGCCCCGAAGAGACACTGAAGCTTTCTTT; D: -; J: TRBJ1-1; size: -; V: TRBV9
CDR3: CSVGTSGGQETQYF; DNA: TGCAGCGTTGGGACTAGCGGGGGACAAGAGACCCAGTACTTC; D: TRBD2; J: TRBJ2-5; size: -; V: TRBV29-1
CDR3: CASSLVGGRYEQYF; DNA: TGTGCCAGCAGCTTGGTAGGGGGCCGCTACGAGCAGTACTTC; D: TRBD1; J: TRBJ2-7; size: -; V: TRBV5-5